The T cell receptor beta chain under discussion was sequenced for a study of blood T cell repertoires in COVID-19. At the level of the study: Researchers got acute and convalescent COVID-19 samples from the United States, Italy and Spain. PBMCs, B-cell-depleted T cells, or T cells provided the cDNA or gDNA that made up the material.

Authors' data handling: Reference gene primer amplification yielded estimated nucleated cell counts. Sequencing was performed with immunoSEQ multiplex PCR; in TCRdb, only in-frame clones are kept and a portion is missing. V, J and clone size are taken as reported in that table, and D and trimming were inferred from the DNA itself. The sample consists of about 60,000 clones, almost 90% of them appearing once. Per germline, CDR1 SGHAT and CDR2 FQDESV (reference sequence). V lost 3 bases, J lost 9 bases, and 6 bases stayed unmatched. The length of the CDR3 is 14 residues. Sequenced material: peripheral blood. The chain combines TRBV11-1 with TRBJ2-1; 9 bases align to TRBD2. The clonotype comes from a woman of 80 years or more with active COVID-19. CDR3 residues: CASSLGGGAGEQFF. In DNA, the CDR3 is TGTGCCAGCAGCTTGGGCGGGGGGGCCGGTGAGCAGTTCTTC.